This T cell receptor beta chain emerged from a study of shared clonotypes between healthy human individuals. General study points: Researchers found naive subsets generally carried larger estimated richness than memory subsets. Among non-shared clonotypes, generation probabilities were lower than among those shared by all four donors.

All participating donors were Caucasian adults from Nashville, Tennessee. As concerns this clone: The target antigen is unknown.

Assay: immunoSEQ multiplex PCR; the TCRdb copy retains only in-frame clones and omits some. The table lists 950,000 to 1,300,000 clones, approximately 72% of them singletons. The sequence came from a man aged 18 to 30 in good health. The material sequenced was memory CD4+ T cells sorted from blood. Subset noted: CD45RA-negative fraction.

The CDR3 loop is CASSPLGSGYTF. CDR3 DNA sequence: TGTGCCAGCAGCCCCCTGGGCAGTGGCTACACCTTC. The V gene is TRBV6-6, the J gene TRBJ1-2; D is uncertain. CDR1 is MNHNY, CDR2 SVGAGI, per germline (reference sequence). This CDR3 is built from 12 residues. The V end was cut by 6 bases, the J end by 7 bases, with 12 bases between.